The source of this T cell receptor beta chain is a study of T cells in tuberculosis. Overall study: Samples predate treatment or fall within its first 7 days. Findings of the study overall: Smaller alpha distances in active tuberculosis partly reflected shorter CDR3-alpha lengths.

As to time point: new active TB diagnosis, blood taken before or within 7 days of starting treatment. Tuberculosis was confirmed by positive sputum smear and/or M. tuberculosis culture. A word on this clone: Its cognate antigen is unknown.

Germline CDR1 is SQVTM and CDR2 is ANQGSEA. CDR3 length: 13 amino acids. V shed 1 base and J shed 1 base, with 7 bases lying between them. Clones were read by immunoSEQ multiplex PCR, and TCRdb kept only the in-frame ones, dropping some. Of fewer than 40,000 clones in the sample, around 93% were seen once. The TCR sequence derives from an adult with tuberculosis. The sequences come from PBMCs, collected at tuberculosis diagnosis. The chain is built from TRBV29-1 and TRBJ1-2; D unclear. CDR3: CSVEASVNYGYTF. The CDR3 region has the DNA TGCAGCGTTGAAGCGTCCGTTAACTATGGCTACACCTTC. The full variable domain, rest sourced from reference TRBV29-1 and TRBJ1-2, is SAVISQKPSRDICQRGTSLTIQCQVDSQVTMMFWYRQQPGQSLTLIATANQGSEATYESGFVIDKFPISRPNLTFSTLTVSNMSPEDSSIYLCSVEASVNYGYTFGSGTRLTVV.